Here is one TCR beta chain with its context. Germline-derived CDR1 and CDR2 are SGHNT and YYREEE (reference sequence). Losses at the gene ends were 4 bases for V and 2 bases for J; bases not matched to a gene: 8. The CDR3 sequence is 15 residues long. Profiling relied on immunoSEQ multiplex PCR, and the TCRdb table lists in-frame clones only, not all of them. The table shows 130,000 or so clones, with 70% to 80% occurring only once. The data are from a study of blood T cell repertoires in COVID-19. Across the study: Sources were T cells, B-cell-depleted T cells, or PBMCs; the material itself was cDNA or gDNA.

The receptor comes from a man between 50 and 59 years old with acute or convalescent COVID-19. Sequencing was done on a sample of peripheral blood. The chain employs TRBV5-4 and TRBJ1-2; 7 positions agree with TRBD1. CDR3 sequence (DNA): TGTGCCAGCAGCCTCCGAAAACAGGGGAACTATGGCTACACCTTC. Protein: CASSLRKQGNYGYTF.